These 12 T cell receptor beta chains share one sample of origin, sequenced in a study of cytomegalovirus exposure and HLA in healthy donors. The data were produced by immunoSEQ multiplex PCR, yet TCRdb's version contains in-frame clones alone and is incomplete. Of some 65,000 clones listed, about 94% are singletons. The sample was PBMCs. The receptors originated from a man in his late teens or twenties in good health and CMV-seropositive.

The chain employs TRBV27 and TRBJ1-2, with 8 bases matching TRBD1. This CDR3 region has 14 residues. From germline, CDR1 is MNHEY and CDR2 SMNVEV (reference sequence). V trimming: 5 bases; J trimming: 4 bases; junction bases outside the gene matches: 6. The CDR3 loop reads CASSLDRGSYGYTF. The CDR3 DNA follows: TGTGCCAGCAGTCTTGACAGGGGATCCTATGGCTACACCTTC.

This sequence joins TRBV30 and TRBJ1-1; TRBD1 matches 8 bases. The V segment lost 0 bases and the J segment 11 bases; nucleotides outside the gene matches: 26. The CDR3 totals 19 residues. Germline CDR1 and CDR2: GTSNPN and SVGIG (reference sequence). CDR3 sequence: CAWSVDLNIPGQERIRAFF. CDR3 sequence (DNA): TGTGCCTGGAGTGTTGACTTGAACATCCCGGGACAGGAACGTATCCGGGCTTTCTTT.

This sequence joins TRBV28 and TRBJ1-1; D call uncertain. The CDR3 has 11 residues. V was clipped by 6 bases and J by 6 bases, with 8 bases between them. Germline V lookup: CDR1 MDHEN, CDR2 SYDVKM. CDR3 in amino acids: CASRVASEAFF. CDR3 nucleotide sequence: TGTGCCAGCAGGGTAGCCTCTGAAGCTTTCTTT.

The chain links TRBV7-9 to TRBJ2-3, with unresolved D. CDR1 is SEHNR and CDR2 is FQNEAQ in the germline V gene (reference sequence). Trimming removed 1 base at V and 3 bases at J, with 8 bases between. The length of the CDR3 is 14 residues. Written as DNA, the CDR3 is TGTGCCAGCAGCTTAGGGCTCAGAACAGATACGCAGTATTTT. Translated: CASSLGLRTDTQYF.

Only one count was recorded for this clone. The J gene is TRBJ1-1, the V gene TRBV7-8; D is possibly TRBD1 (6 bases). Germline V gene lookup returns CDR1 SGHVS and CDR2 FQNEAQ. V shed 1 base and J shed 6 bases, with 15 bases lying between them. The CDR3 consists of 15 residues. DNA of the CDR3: TGTGCCAGCAGCTTAGTCGAGGGGACAATAGCTGAAGCTTTCTTT. It translates to CASSLVEGTIAEAFF.

V gene TRBV7-9 combines with J gene TRBJ2-3, with a weak D call TRBD1 (5 bases). The germline V gene encodes CDR1 SEHNR and CDR2 FQNEAQ (reference sequence). V was cut by 1 base and J by 5 bases, with 10 bases left in between. The CDR3 extends over 14 amino acids. CDR3 protein: CASSLEWGVDTQYF. In DNA form, the CDR3 reads TGTGCCAGCAGCTTAGAATGGGGCGTAGATACGCAGTATTTT.

CDR3 coding DNA: TGTGCCTGGAGTGTACTTGAACGCGGAGGGACTAACTATGGCTACACCTTC. Amino acid sequence: CAWSVLERGGTNYGYTF. The chain has TRBV30 and TRBJ1-2; D gene unclear. CDR3 length equals 17 residues. Germline loops: CDR1 GTSNPN, CDR2 SVGIG (reference sequence). Trimming took off 0 bases at V and 0 bases at J, with 17 bases between the two ends.

The chain employs TRBV28 and TRBJ2-3, with 7 bases that match TRBD2. In germline, CDR1 is MDHEN, CDR2 SYDVKM. V lost 3 bases to trimming and J lost 3 bases; unmatched junction nucleotides: 6. The CDR3 has 15 amino acids. The chain's CDR3 is CASSFGGGQTDTQYF. The DNA of the CDR3 is TGTGCCAGCAGTTTTGGGGGAGGGCAGACAGATACGCAGTATTTT. The full variable domain, in which reference TRBV28 and TRBJ2-3 provide the parts outside the CDR3, is DVKVTQSSRYLVKRTGEKVFLECVQDMDHENMFWYRQDPGLGLRLIYFSYDVKMKEKGDIPEGYSVSREKKERFSLILESASTNQTSMYLCASSFGGGQTDTQYFGPGTRLTVL.

The V call is TRBV27, the J call TRBJ1-2, with D perhaps TRBD1 (6 bases). Trimming removed 10 bases at V and 2 bases at J, with 14 bases between. Germline values: CDR1 MNHEY, CDR2 SMNVEV (reference sequence). The length of the CDR3 is 13 residues. The CDR3 DNA follows: TGTGCCACATCGGACAGAATCAACTATGGCTACACCTTC. This codes for CATSDRINYGYTF.

The chain has TRBV6-6 and TRBJ1-4; 7 bases fit TRBD1. V trimming: 2 bases; J trimming: 7 bases; junction bases outside the gene matches: 1. The germline CDR1 and CDR2 sequences are MNHNY and SVGAGI (reference sequence). The CDR3 is 13 amino acids. The CDR3 DNA sequence: TGTGCCAGCAGTTACAGGGGGCGTGAAAAACTGTTTTTT. Protein sequence: CASSYRGREKLFF.

This rearrangement joins TRBV28 to TRBJ2-1; 13 positions agree with TRBD2. This CDR3 region has 17 residues. V was pared by 8 bases and J by 2 bases, with 9 bases of the junction left unmatched. Germline loops: CDR1 MDHEN, CDR2 SYDVKM. For the CDR3, the DNA is TGTGCCAGCCACTCCGGACTAGCGGGAGATGCCTACAATGAGCAGTTCTTC. Encoded protein: CASHSGLAGDAYNEQFF.

CDR3 bases: TGTGCCAGCACCCTAGGAGGGAGCAATCAGCCCCAGCATTTT. Residues: CASTLGGSNQPQHF. The chain links TRBV7-9 to TRBJ1-5, with unresolved D. CDR1 is SEHNR and CDR2 is FQNEAQ in the germline V gene (reference sequence). V was pared by 7 bases and J by 1 base, with 11 bases between. The CDR3 length is 14 residues.